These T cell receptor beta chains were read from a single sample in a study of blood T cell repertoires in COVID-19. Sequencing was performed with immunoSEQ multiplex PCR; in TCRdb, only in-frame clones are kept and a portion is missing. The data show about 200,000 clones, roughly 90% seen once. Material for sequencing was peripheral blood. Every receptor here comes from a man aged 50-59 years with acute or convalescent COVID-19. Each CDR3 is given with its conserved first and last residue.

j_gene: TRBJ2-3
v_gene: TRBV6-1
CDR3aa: CASSEHRRPTDTQYF

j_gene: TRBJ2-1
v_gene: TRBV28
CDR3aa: CASSPGGAYNEQFF

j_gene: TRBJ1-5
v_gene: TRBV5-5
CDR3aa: CASSWNDRGDQPQHF

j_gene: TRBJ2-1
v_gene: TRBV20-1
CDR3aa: CSASEGLAYNEQFF

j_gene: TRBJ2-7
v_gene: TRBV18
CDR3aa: CASSPPSGQGGHEQYF

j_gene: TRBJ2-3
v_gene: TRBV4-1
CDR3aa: CASSQVGSTDTQYF

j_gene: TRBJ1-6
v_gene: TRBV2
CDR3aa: CASSEAVNSPLHF

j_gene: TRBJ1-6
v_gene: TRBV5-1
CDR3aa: CASSLAGTGDSPLHF

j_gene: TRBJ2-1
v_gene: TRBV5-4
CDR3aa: CASSLDRRAGASYNEQFF

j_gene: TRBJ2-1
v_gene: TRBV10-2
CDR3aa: CASSRVDNEQFF

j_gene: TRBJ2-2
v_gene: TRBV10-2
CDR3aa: CASMRVWGGRRTGELFF

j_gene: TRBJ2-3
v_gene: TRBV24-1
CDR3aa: CATSDWTSGGTDTQYF

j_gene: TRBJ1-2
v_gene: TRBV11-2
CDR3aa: CASSPPKDRTGGYTF

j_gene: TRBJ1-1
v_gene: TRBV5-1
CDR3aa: CASSQTSGGITEAFF

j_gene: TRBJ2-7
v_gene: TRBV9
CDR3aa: CASSGGLGLGNSYEQYF

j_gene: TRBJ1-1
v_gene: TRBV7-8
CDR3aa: CASSNRGLYTEAFF

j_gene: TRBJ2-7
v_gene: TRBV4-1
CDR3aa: CASSQSLGQFYEQYF

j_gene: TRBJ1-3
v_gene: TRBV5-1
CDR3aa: CASSLGYRSSGNTIYF

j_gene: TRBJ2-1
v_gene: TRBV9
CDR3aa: CASSVGQPSYNEQFF

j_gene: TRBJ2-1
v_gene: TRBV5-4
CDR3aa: CASTLDGASSYNEQFF

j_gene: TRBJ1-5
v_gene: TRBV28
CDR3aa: CASSLLDREDQPQHF

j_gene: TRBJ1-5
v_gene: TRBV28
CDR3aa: CASGYEEVNSNQPQHF

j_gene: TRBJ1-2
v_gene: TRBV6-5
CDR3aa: CASRTSYGYTF

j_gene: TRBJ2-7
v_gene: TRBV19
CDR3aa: CASSILGREQYF

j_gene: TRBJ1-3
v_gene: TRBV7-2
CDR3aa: CASSSTGLSGNTIYF

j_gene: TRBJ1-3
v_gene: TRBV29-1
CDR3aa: CSARQASSGNTIYF